This T cell receptor (beta chain) was recorded in a study of shared clonotypes between healthy human individuals. Whole-study findings and limits: Naive subsets typically showed greater estimated richness than memory subsets.

Splitting the CD4+ cells yielded a CD45RA+ naive subset and a CD45RA-negative memory subset. V lost 0 bases to trimming and J lost 5 bases, with 11 bases between them. Per the germline V gene, CDR1 is SGDLS and CDR2 is YYNGEE. This CDR3 comprises 15 residues. In regard to this clone: Its antigen is undetermined.

TCRdb's table, derived via immunoSEQ multiplex PCR, lists solely in-frame clones and lacks some. The sample contains approximately 2,300,000 clones, 85% to 95% of which appear only once. The receptor was isolated from a man between 18 and 29 years old in good health. Some clones in this sample may be carry-over from other donors' samples. The sequenced material came from naive CD4+ T cells from PBMCs. Stated subset: CD45RA+ positively selected. V gene TRBV9 combines with J gene TRBJ2-2; D is unclear. This CDR3 is CASSVGLTGTGELFF. The CDR3 DNA reads as TGTGCCAGCAGCGTAGGGTTAACGGGTACCGGGGAGCTGTTTTTT.